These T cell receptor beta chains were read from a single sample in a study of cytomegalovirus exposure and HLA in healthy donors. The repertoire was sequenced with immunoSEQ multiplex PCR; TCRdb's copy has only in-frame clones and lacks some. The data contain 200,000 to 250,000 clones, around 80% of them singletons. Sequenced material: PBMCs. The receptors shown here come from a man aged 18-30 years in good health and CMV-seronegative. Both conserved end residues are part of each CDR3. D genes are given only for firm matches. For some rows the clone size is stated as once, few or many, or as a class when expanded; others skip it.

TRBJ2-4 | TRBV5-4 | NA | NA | TGTGCCAGCAGCTGGGAGCTAACCCCGAACATTCAGTACTTC | CASSWELTPNIQYF
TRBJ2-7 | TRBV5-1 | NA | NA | TGCGCCAGCAGCTACTGGAGGAGCGACGAGCAGTACTTC | CASSYWRSDEQYF
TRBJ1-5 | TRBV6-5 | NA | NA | TGTGCCAGCAGCCCCAATAAGGCAGGGCGGCAGCCCCAGCATTTT | CASSPNKAGRQPQHF
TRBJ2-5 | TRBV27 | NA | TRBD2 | TGTGCCAGCAGTTTTTATCAAGCGGGGCAAGAGACCCAGTACTTC | CASSFYQAGQETQYF
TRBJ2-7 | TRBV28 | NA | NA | TGTGCCAGCAGTCGTTACGAGCAGTACTTC | CASSRYEQYF
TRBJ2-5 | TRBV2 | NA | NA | TGTGCCAGCAGTGACGCAGGGGAGACCCAGTACTTC | CASSDAGETQYF
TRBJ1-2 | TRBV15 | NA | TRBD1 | TGTGCCACCAGCAGAGAACAGGGGGTTAGCTATGGCTACACCTTC | CATSREQGVSYGYTF
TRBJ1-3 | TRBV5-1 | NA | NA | TGCGCCAGCAGCGGGGGGACCTCTGGAAACACCATATATTTT | CASSGGTSGNTIYF
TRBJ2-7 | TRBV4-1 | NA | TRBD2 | TGCGCCAGCAGCCAACCCGGGACTAGCGGGAATTCGCGGTACTTC | CASSQPGTSGNSRYF
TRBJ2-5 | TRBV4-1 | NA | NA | TGCGCCAGCAGCCATCCCCGGGACTCCCCTGCGGAGACCCAGTACTTC | CASSHPRDSPAETQYF
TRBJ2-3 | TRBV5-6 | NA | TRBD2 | TGTGCCAGCAGCTACCGACTAGCGGGACTAGACACGCAGTATTTT | CASSYRLAGLDTQYF
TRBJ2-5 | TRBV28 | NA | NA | TGTGCCAGCAGTTTCCTACGGGGGCAAGAGACCCAGTACTTC | CASSFLRGQETQYF
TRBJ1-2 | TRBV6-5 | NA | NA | TGTGCCAGCAGTTTCCAGGGGCAAACAACTAACTATGGCTACACCTTC | CASSFQGQTTNYGYTF
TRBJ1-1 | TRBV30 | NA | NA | TGTGCCTGGAGCCCGGACAGGAACACTGAAGCTTTCTTT | CAWSPDRNTEAFF
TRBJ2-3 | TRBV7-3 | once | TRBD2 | TGTGCCAGCAGCTTAAGAGGAGGCGGGAGTGCGGATACGCAGTATTTT | CASSLRGGGSADTQYF
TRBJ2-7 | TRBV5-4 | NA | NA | TGTGCCAGCAGCCCCCCGGGCGGAGGGACAGCATCCTACGAGCAGTACTTC | CASSPPGGGTASYEQYF
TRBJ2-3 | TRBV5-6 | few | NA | TGTGCCAGCAGTCAGGGATGGGATACGCAGTATTTT | CASSQGWDTQYF
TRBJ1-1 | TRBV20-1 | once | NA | TGCAGTGCTAGGAGTGACACTGAAGCTTTCTTT | CSARSDTEAFF
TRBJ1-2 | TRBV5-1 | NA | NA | TGCGCCAGCAGCTTGGAACCAGGGCTTATTTATGGCTACACCTTC | CASSLEPGLIYGYTF
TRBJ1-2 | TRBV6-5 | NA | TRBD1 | TGTGCCAGCAGTGCCGGGACAGTGAAGGGCTACACCTTC | CASSAGTVKGYTF
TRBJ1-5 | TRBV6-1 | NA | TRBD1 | TGTGCCAGCAGTGCACAGACAGGGAACAATCAGCCCCAGCATTTT | CASSAQTGNNQPQHF
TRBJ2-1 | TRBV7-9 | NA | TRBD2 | TGTGCCAGCACCATGCTAGCGGGAGGGGGTAATGAGCAGTTCTTC | CASTMLAGGGNEQFF
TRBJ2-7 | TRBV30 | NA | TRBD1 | TGTGCCTGGAGTGTTAACAGGGGGCCCTACGAGCAGTACTTC | CAWSVNRGPYEQYF
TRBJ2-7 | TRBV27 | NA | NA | TGTGCCAGCAGTTTACATCCAGGCACCTATAGCTCCTACGAGCAGTACTTC | CASSLHPGTYSSYEQYF
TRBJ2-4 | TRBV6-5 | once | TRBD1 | TGTGCCAGCAGGGAGGACAGGGGGCGCGGAAACATTCAGTACTTC | CASREDRGRGNIQYF
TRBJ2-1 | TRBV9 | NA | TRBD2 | TGTGCCAGCAGCGAGTCGGGACTAGCGGGGAATGAGCAGTTCTTC | CASSESGLAGNEQFF
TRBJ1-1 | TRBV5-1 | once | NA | TGCGCCAGCAGCCGAGGGGGAGGGTACACTGAAGCTTTCTTT | CASSRGGGYTEAFF
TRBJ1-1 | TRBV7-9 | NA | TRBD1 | TGTTCCAGCAGCCCACCCGGGACAGGGGTCCCTGAAGCTTTCTTT | CSSSPPGTGVPEAFF
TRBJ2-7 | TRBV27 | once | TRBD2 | TGTGCCAGCAGGACTTCGCGGCTAGCGGGAGTCTACGAGCAGTACTTC | CASRTSRLAGVYEQYF
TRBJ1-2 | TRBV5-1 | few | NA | TGCGCCAGCAGCTTGGACGGACTTGGCTACACCTTC | CASSLDGLGYTF
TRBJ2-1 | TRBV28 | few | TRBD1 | TGTGCCAGCTCCCCTGGGGACAGGGTAGACAATGAGCAGTTCTTC | CASSPGDRVDNEQFF
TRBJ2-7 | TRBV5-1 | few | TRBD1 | TGCGCCAGCAGCAGCCGTGACAGGGGGCGCGAGTACGAGCAGTACTTC | CASSSRDRGREYEQYF
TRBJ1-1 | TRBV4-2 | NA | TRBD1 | TGTGCCAGCAGCCAAGGCTCAGGGGGTGATGGAGCTTTCTTT | CASSQGSGGDGAFF
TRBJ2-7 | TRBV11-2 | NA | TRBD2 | TGTGCCAGCAGCTTATATCCCCAGGGACTAGCCTACGAGCAGTACTTC | CASSLYPQGLAYEQYF
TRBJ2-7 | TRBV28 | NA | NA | TGTGCCAGCAGTATTAGGACTCCCACCACCGAGCAGTACTTC | CASSIRTPTTEQYF
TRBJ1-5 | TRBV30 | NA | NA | TGTGCCTGGAGTGGGTCAACGGGGTCCGAGCCCCAGCATTTT | CAWSGSTGSEPQHF
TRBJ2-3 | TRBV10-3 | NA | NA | TGTGCCATCAGTGGCGGAGCTAGATTCACAGATACGCAGTATTTT | CAISGGARFTDTQYF
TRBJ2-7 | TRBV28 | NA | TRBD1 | TGTGCCAGCAGTTTATACGGGACAGGGCTCGAGCAGTACTTC | CASSLYGTGLEQYF
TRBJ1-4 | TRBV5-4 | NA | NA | TGTGCCAGCAGCTTCGTCAGTAATGAAAAACTGTTTTTT | CASSFVSNEKLFF
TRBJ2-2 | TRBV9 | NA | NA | TGTGCCAGCAGGGCAGGCTCGAACACCGGGGAGCTGTTTTTT | CASRAGSNTGELFF
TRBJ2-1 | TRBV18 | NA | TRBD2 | TGTGCCAGCTCAAGGACTAGCGGAATTTACAATGAGCAGTTCTTC | CASSRTSGIYNEQFF
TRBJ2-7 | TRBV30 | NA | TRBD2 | TGTGCCTGGAGTGATGGGGGACTATACGAGCAGTACTTC | CAWSDGGLYEQYF
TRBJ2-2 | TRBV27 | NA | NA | TGTGCCAGCACAACAGGGAACACCGGGGAGCTGTTTTTT | CASTTGNTGELFF
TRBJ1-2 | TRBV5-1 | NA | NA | TGCGCCAGCAGCTTGTTCCCGGACATGAGCTATGGCTACACCTTC | CASSLFPDMSYGYTF